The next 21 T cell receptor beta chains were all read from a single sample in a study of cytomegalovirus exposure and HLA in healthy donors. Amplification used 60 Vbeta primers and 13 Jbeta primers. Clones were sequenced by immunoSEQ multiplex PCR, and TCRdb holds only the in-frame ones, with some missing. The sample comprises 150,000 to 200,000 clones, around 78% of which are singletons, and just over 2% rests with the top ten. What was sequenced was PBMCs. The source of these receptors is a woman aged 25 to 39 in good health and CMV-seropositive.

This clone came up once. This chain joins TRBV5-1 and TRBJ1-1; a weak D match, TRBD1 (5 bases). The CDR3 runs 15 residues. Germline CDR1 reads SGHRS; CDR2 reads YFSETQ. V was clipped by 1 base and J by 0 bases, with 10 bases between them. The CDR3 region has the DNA TGCGCCAGCAGCTTGCAACCAGGGATGAACACTGAAGCTTTCTTT. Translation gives CASSLQPGMNTEAFF.

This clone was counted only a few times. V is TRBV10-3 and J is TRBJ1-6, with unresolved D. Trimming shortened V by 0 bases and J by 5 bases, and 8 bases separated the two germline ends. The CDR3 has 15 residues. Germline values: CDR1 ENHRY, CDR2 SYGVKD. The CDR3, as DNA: TGTGCCATCAGTGAGTCGATGCAGGATAATTCACCCCTCCACTTT. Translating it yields CAISESMQDNSPLHF.

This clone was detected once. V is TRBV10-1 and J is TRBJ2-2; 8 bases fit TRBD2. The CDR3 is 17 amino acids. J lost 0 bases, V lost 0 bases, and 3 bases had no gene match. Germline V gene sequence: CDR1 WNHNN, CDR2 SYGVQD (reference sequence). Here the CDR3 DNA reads TGCGCCAGCAGTGAGTCGAGGCGGGGGGCGAACACCGGGGAGCTGTTTTTT. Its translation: CASSESRRGANTGELFF.

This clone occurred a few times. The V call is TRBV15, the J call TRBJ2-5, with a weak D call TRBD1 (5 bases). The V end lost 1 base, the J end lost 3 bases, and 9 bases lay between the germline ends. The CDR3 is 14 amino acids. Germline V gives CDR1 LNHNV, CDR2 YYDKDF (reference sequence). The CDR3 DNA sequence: TGTGCCACCAGCAGAGTCGCGACAGAAGAGACCCAGTACTTC. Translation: CATSRVATEETQYF.

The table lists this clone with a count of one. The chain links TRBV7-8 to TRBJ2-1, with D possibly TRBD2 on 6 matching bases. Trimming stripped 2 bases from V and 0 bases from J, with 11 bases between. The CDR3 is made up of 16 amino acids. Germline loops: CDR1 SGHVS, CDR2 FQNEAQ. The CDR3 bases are TGTGCCAGCAGCTTAAGGCTAGCGAGCTCCTACAATGAGCAGTTCTTC. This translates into CASSLRLASSYNEQFF. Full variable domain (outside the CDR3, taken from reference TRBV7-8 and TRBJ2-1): GAGVSQSPRYKVAKRGQDVALRCDPISGHVSLFWYQQALGQGPEFLTYFQNEAQLDKSGLPSDRFFAERPEGSVSTLKIQRTQQEDSAVYLCASSLRLASSYNEQFFGPGTRLTVL.

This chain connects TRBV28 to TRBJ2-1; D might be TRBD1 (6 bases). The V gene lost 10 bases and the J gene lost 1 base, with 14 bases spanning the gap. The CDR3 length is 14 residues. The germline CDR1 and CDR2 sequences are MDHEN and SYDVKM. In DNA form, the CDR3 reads TGTGCCATCAGGGGCAGCTCGTCCTACAATGAGCAGTTCTTC. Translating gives CAIRGSSSYNEQFF. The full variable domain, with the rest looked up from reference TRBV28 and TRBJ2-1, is DVKVTQSSRYLVKRTGEKVFLECVQDMDHENMFWYRQDPGLGLRLIYFSYDVKMKEKGDIPEGYSVSREKKERFSLILESASTNQTSMYLCAIRGSSSYNEQFFGPGTRLTVL.

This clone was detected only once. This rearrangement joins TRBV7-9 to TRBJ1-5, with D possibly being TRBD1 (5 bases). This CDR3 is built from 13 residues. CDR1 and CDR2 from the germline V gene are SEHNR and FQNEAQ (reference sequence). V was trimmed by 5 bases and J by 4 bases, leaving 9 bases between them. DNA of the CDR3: TGTGCCAGCAGCGCACAGGAGAATCAGCCCCAGCATTTT. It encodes CASSAQENQPQHF.

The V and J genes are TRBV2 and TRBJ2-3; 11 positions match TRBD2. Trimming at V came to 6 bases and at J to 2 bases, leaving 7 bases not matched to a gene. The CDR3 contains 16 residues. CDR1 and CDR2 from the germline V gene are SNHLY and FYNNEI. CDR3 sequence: CASRDLAGGITDTQYF. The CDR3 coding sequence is TGTGCCAGCAGGGATTTAGCGGGGGGGATCACAGATACGCAGTATTTT.

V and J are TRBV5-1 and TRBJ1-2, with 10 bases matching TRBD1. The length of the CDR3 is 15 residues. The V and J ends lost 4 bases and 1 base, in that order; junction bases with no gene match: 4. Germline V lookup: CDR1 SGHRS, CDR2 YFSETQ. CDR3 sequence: CASSGRDRGNYGYTF. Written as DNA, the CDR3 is TGCGCCAGCAGCGGACGGGACAGGGGTAACTATGGCTACACCTTC.

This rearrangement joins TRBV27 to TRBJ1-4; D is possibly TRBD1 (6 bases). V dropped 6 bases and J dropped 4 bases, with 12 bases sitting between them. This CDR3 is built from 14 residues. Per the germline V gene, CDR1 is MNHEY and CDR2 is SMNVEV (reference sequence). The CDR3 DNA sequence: TGTGCCAGCAGGAGGGGGACGTTTAATGAAAAACTGTTTTTT. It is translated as CASRRGTFNEKLFF.

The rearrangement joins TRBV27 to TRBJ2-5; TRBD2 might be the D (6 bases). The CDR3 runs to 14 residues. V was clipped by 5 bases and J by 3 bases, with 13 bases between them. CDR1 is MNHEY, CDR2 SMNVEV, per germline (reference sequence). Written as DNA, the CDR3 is TGTGCCAGCAGTCACCGGGACTCTAAAGAGACCCAGTACTTC. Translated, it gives CASSHRDSKETQYF.

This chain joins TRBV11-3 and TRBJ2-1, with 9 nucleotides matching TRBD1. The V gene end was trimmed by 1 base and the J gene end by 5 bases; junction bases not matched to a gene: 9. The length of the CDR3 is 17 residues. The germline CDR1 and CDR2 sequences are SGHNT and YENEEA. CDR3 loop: CASSLAPGQGMHNEQFF. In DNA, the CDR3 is TGTGCCAGCAGCTTAGCCCCGGGACAGGGAATGCACAATGAGCAGTTCTTC.

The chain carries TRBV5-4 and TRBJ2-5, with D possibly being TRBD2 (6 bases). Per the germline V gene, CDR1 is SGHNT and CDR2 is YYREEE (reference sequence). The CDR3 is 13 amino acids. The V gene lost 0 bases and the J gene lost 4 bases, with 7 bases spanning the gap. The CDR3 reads CASSLGLGETQYF. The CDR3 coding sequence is TGTGCCAGCAGCTTGGGACTAGGAGAGACCCAGTACTTC.

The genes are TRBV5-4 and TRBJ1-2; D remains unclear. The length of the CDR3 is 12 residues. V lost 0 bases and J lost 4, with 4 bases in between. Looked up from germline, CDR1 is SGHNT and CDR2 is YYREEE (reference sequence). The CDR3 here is CASSLDSYGYTF. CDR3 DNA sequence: TGTGCCAGCAGCTTGGACTCCTATGGCTACACCTTC.

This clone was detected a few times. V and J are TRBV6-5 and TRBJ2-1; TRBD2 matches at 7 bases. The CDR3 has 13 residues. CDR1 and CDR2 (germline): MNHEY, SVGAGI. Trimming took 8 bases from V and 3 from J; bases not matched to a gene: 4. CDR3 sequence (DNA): TGTGCCAGCCAGGCTAGCGGCTACAATGAGCAGTTCTTC. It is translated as CASQASGYNEQFF.

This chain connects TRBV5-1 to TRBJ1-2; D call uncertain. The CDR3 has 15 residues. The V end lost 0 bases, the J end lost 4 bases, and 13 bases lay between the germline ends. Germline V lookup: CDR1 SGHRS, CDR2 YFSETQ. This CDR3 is CASSLAGGSPYGYTF. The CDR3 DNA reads TGCGCCAGCAGCTTGGCCGGAGGGTCCCCCTATGGCTACACCTTC.

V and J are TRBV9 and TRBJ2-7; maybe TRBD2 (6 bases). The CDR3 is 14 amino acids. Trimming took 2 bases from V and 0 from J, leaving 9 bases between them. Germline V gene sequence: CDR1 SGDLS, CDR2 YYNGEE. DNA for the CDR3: TGTGCCAGCAGCGTTGGAGGGAACTCCTACGAGCAGTACTTC. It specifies CASSVGGNSYEQYF.

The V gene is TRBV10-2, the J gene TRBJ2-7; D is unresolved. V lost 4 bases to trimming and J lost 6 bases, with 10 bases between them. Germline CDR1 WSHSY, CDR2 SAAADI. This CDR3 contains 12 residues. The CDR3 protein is CASSGSSVEQYF. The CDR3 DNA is TGCGCCAGCAGTGGGTCCAGCGTCGAGCAGTACTTC.

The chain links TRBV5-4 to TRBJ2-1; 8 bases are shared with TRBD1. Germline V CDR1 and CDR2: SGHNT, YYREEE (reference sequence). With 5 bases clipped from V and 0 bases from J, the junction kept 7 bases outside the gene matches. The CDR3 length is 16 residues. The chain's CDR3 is CASRPAGQGSYNEQFF. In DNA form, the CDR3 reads TGTGCCAGCAGGCCCGCCGGACAGGGCTCCTACAATGAGCAGTTCTTC. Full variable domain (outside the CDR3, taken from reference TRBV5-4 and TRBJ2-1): ETGVTQSPTHLIKTRGQQVTLRCSSQSGHNTVSWYQQALGQGPQFIFQYYREEENGRGNFPPRFSGLQFPNYSSELNVNALELDDSALYLCASRPAGQGSYNEQFFGPGTRLTVL.

The chain's CDR3 is CASSQDRGKWSDEQFF. CDR3 nucleotides: TGTGCCAGCAGCCAAGATCGAGGGAAGTGGTCGGATGAGCAGTTCTTC. The chain is built from TRBV14 and TRBJ2-1, with D possibly TRBD2 on 5 matching bases. Germline V gene lookup returns CDR1 SGHDN and CDR2 FVKESK. The CDR3 extends over 16 amino acids. V lost 0 bases and J 8 bases, leaving 17 bases between the germline ends.

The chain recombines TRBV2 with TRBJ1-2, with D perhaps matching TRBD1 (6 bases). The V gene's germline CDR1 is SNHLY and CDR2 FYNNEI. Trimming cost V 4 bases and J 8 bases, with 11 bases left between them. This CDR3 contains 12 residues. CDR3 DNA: TGTGCCAGCAGTGGACCGGGGGGCGGCTACACCTTC. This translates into CASSGPGGGYTF.